Listed below are T cell receptor beta chains from one sample, sequenced in a study of T cell repertoires in cytomegalovirus infection. These receptors' antigens are unknown. TCRdb fed the reads into MiXCR, producing one record per CDR3 protein. The table shows around 900,000 distinct CDR3 sequences, with roughly 30% occurring only once. The source material was cultured CD8+ T cells from PBMCs, sampled from culture after CMV antigen stimulation. The origin of the receptors is a human donor in good health (CMV status not recorded). Some clones in this sample may be carry-over from other donors' samples. CDR3s include the opening cysteine and the closing phenylalanine or tryptophan. A D gene is named only where the DNA matches it firmly. The listing skips clone size in some rows; elsewhere it reads once, few, many or a size class.

15 | TRBJ2-5 | TRBD1 | . | TRBV12-5 | TGTGCTGGTGGTTTGTGGACAGGGGACGGAGAGACCCAGTACTTC | CAGGLWTGDGETQYF
15 | TRBJ2-3 | TRBD2 | many | TRBV7-6 | TGTGCCAGCAGCTTGACTAGCGGGAGCACAGATACGCAGTATTTT | CASSLTSGSTDTQYF
15 | TRBJ2-5 | TRBD2 | few | TRBV10-2 | TGCGCCAGCAGTGAGCGGCTAGCGGGGAGAGAGACCCAGTACTTC | CASSERLAGRETQYF
15 | TRBJ2-3 | . | . | TRBV12-3/TRBV12-4 | TGTGCCAGCAGTTTGTTCGTCCTGAGCACAGATACGCAGTATTTT | CASSLFVLSTDTQYF
14 | TRBJ2-2 | . | few | TRBV25-1 | TGTGCCAGCAAAACCTGGGAAGGCACCGGGGAGCTGTTTTTT | CASKTWEGTGELFF
17 | TRBJ2-2 | TRBD1 | . | TRBV7-6 | TGTGCCAGCTCTTTTGTAGGAGGACAGGGGGCGCCCGGGGAGCTGTTTTTT | CASSFVGGQGAPGELFF
11 | TRBJ1-4 | . | . | TRBV29-1 | TGCAGCGCGCAAAAGCGGGGAGAACTGTTTTTT | CSAQKRGELFF
18 | TRBJ2-3 | . | many | TRBV7-9 | TGTGCCAGCAGCTTAGGGGCTAGCCACGAAGCAGGGACAGATACGCAGTATTTT | CASSLGASHEAGTDTQYF
15 | TRBJ2-3 | TRBD2 | . | TRBV6-2/TRBV6-3 | TGTGCCAGCAGTGGACCGGGGGGGCCGACAGATACGCAGTATTTT | CASSGPGGPTDTQYF
12 | TRBJ1-2 | TRBD1 | . | TRBV6-4 | TGTGCCAGGACAGGGGGCCTTCATGGCTACACCTTC | CARTGGLHGYTF
15 | TRBJ2-3 | . | . | TRBV10-3 | TGTGCCATCAGTGATATGGGGGTCTCGACGGATACGCAGTATTTT | CAISDMGVSTDTQYF
13 | TRBJ2-7 | . | few | TRBV27 | TGTGCCAGCAGTCTTGAGGGAATCAACGAGCAGTACTTC | CASSLEGINEQYF
16 | TRBJ1-6 | . | few | TRBV4-1 | TGCGCCAGCAGCCAAGATGGGGGACCCTATAATTCACCCCTCCACTTT | CASSQDGGPYNSPLHF
15 | TRBJ2-2 | TRBD2 | . | TRBV6-5 | TGTGCCAGCAGTTACTCTGCGGGGGTCACCGGGGAGCTGTTTTTT | CASSYSAGVTGELFF
13 | TRBJ1-2 | . | few | TRBV19 | TGTGCCAGTGAGGGGACCGCCAGCTATGGCTACACCTTC | CASEGTASYGYTF
16 | TRBJ2-6 | . | . | TRBV7-6 | TGTGCCAGCAGCATGTCGCGAGGCCCTGGGGCCAACGTCCTGACTTTC | CASSMSRGPGANVLTF
13 | TRBJ1-1 | TRBD1 | few | TRBV14 | TGTGCCAGCAGCCACTACAGGGGGCTGCTAGCTTTCTTT | CASSHYRGLLAFF
15 | TRBJ2-1 | TRBD1 | . | TRBV11-3 | TGTGCCAGCAGCTTAACAGGGGGCGCCCACAATGAGCAGTTCTTC | CASSLTGGAHNEQFF